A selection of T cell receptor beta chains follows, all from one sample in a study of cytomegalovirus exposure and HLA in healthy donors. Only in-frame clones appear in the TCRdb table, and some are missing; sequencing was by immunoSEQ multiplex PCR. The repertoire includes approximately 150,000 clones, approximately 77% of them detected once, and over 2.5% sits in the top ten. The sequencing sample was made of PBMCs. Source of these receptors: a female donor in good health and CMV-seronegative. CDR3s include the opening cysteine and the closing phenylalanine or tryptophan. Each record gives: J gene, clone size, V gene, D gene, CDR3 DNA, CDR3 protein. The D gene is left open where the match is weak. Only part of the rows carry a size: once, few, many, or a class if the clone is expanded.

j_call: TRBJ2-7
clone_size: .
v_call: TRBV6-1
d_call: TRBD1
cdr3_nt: TGTGCCAACAGGGCAGGGGGCTACGAGCAGTACTTC
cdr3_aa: CANRAGGYEQYF

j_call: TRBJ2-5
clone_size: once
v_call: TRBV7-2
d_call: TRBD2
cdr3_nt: TGTGCCAGCAGCCCCCGGAGGAGCGGGGGGGCGGGGCGAGAGACCCAGTACTTC
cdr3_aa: CASSPRRSGGAGRETQYF

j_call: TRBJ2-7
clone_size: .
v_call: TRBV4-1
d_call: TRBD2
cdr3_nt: TGCGCCAGCTCCCCCGGGGGGGGAGGAGGGACCTACGAGCAGTACTTC
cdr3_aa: CASSPGGGGGTYEQYF

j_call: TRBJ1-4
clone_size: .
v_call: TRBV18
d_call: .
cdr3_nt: TGTGCCAGCTCACTGCGAGGGGCACAGGGTCGTGAAAAACTGTTTTTT
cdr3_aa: CASSLRGAQGREKLFF

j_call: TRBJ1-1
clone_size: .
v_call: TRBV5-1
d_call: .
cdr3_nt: TGCGCCAGCAGCTTGGCCGGGCAGGGTTTGGCTGAAGCTTTCTTT
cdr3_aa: CASSLAGQGLAEAFF

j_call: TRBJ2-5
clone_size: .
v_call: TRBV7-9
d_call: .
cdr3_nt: TGTGCCAGCAGTCTATTCCAGGGGGGCCAAGAGACCCAGTACTTC
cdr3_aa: CASSLFQGGQETQYF

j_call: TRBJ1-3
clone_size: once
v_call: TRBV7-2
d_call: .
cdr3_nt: TGTGCCAGCAGCTCCTCGGAGTTCTCTGGAAACACCATATATTTT
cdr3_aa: CASSSSEFSGNTIYF

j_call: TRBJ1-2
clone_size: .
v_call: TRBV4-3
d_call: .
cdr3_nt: TGCGCCAGCAGCCAAGATCGGGGGAGGGGGGACGGCTACACCTTC
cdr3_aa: CASSQDRGRGDGYTF

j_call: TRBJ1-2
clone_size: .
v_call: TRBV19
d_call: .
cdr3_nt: TGTGCCAGTAGTTGGCAGGGCCCTTACTATGGCTACACCTTC
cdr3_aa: CASSWQGPYYGYTF

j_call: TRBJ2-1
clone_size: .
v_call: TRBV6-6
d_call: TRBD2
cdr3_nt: TGTGCCAGCATCTTTAGCGGGAGTGGCGGCAATGAGCAGTTCTTC
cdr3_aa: CASIFSGSGGNEQFF

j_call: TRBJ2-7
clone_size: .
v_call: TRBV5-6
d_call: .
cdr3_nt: TGTGCCAGCAGCTTGCCTTCCTACGAGCAGTACTTC
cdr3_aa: CASSLPSYEQYF

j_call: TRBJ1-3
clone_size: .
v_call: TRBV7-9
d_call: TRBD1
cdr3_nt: TGTGCCAGCAGCCCTCTGTCGGGACAGGGAAGTAACACCATATATTTT
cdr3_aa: CASSPLSGQGSNTIYF

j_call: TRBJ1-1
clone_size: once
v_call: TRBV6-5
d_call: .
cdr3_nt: TGTGCCAGCCTACCCGGGGTTTTGTCCACTGAAGCTTTCTTT
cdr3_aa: CASLPGVLSTEAFF

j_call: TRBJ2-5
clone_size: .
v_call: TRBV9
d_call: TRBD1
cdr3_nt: TGTGCCAGCAGCGTTAATCCGGGACAGGGGCAAGAGACCCAGTACTTC
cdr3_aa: CASSVNPGQGQETQYF

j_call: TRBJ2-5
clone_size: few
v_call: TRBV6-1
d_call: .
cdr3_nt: TGTGCCAGCACTCGGAGGCCGGCAGAGACCCAGTACTTC
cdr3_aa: CASTRRPAETQYF

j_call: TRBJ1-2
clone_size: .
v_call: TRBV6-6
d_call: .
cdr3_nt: TGTGCCAACAGCAACGGGGGGGTCTACACCTTC
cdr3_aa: CANSNGGVYTF

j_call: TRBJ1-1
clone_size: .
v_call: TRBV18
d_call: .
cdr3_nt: TGTGCCAGCTCACCGCTATACGGGGTCTCTAGAATGAACACTGAAGCTTTCTTT
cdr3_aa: CASSPLYGVSRMNTEAFF

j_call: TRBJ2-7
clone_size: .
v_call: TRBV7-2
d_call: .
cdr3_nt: TGTGCCAGCAGCCAAAACTCCGAGCAGTACTTC
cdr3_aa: CASSQNSEQYF

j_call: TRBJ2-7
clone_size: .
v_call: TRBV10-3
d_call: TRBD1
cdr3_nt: TGTGCCATCAGTGAGTCGGGACAGGGGTACCACGAGCAGTACTTC
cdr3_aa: CAISESGQGYHEQYF

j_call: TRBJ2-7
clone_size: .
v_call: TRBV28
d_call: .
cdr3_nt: TGTGCCAGCATCCAAGGGGTCAGGTCCCACGAGCAGTACTTC
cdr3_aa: CASIQGVRSHEQYF

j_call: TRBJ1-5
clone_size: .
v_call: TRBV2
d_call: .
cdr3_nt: TGTGCCAGCAGTGCGTCGACAGTGGGCAATCAGCCCCAGCATTTT
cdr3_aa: CASSASTVGNQPQHF

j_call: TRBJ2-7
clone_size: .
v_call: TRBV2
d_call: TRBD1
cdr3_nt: TGTGCCAGCAGTGCCCGGGACAGACTCTACGAGCAGTACTTC
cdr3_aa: CASSARDRLYEQYF

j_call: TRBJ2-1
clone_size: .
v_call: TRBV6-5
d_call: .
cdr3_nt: TGTGCCAGCAGTTTTGGGGACTCCTCCTACAATGAGCAGTTCTTC
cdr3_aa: CASSFGDSSYNEQFF

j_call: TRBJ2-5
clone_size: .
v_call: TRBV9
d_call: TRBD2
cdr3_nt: TGTGCCAGCAGCGTAGTTCCAGCGGGGGGAAAAGAGACCCAGTACTTC
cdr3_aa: CASSVVPAGGKETQYF

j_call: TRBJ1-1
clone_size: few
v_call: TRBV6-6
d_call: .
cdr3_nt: TGTGCCAGCAGTATGGTGGGCAGGGCTTTCTTT
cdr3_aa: CASSMVGRAFF

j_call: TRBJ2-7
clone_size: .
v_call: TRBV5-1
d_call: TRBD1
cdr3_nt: TGCGCCAGGATGGACTGGACAGGCGAGCAGTACTTC
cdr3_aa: CARMDWTGEQYF

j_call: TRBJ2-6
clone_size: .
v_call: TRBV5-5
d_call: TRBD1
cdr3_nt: TGTGCCAGCAGCTCGGTAGGGGGCACCGGGGCCAACGTCCTGACTTTC
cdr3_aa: CASSSVGGTGANVLTF

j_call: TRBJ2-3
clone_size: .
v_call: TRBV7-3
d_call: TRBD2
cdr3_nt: TGTGCCAGCAGCTTATTACCTGACGGCGGGAGAACAGATACGCAGTATTTT
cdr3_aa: CASSLLPDGGRTDTQYF

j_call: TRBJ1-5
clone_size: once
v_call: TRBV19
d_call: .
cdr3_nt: TGTGCCAGTAGTATATCCCCCGCGGGGAGGTTTTATAGCAATCAGCCCCAGCATTTT
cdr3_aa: CASSISPAGRFYSNQPQHF

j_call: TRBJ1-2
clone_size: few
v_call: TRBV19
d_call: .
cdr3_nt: TGTGCCAGTAGTATCCCCAGTAACTATGGCTACACCTTC
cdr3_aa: CASSIPSNYGYTF

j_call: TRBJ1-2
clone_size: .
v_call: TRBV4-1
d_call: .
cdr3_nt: TGCGCCAGCAGCCAGGAAGGGAGAACGATCTATGGCTACACCTTC
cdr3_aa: CASSQEGRTIYGYTF

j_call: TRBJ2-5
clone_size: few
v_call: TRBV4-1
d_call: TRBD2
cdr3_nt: TGCGCCAGCAGCCAAGAATTAGCGGGAAAAGAGACCCAGTACTTC
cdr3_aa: CASSQELAGKETQYF

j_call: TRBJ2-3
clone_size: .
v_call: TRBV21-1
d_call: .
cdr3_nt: TGTGCCAGTTTGCCTTGTCGGGGGGGCACAGATACGCAGTATTTT
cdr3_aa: CASLPCRGGTDTQYF

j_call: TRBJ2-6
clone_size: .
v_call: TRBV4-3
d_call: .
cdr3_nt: TGCGCCAGCAGCCAAGAGCAGGGCTCTGGGGCCAACGTCCTGACTTTC
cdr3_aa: CASSQEQGSGANVLTF

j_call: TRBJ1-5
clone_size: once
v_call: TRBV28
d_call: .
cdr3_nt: TGTGCCAGCAGGGAATGGAGGAATCAGCCCCAGCATTTT
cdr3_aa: CASREWRNQPQHF